The present TCR beta chain was sequenced within a study of T cells in Graves' hyperthyroidism and ophthalmopathy. Study conclusions and caveats: Ophthalmopathy was identified by the model a median around 6.9 months ahead of onset. Within blood appeared most thyroid clonotypes that had expanded above 0.001.

This clonotype showed up many times. No antigen is known for it. Hyperthyroidism in the patients, aged 18 to 65, was newly diagnosed and under 2 months in duration. Amplification of TCR beta CDR3 regions was performed using RNA transcripts as template. The study used the HTBI primer set for a first-round RT-PCR of the TCR CDR3. In TCRdb, the multiplex PCR reads were re-called with MiXCR into one record per CDR3 protein. The sample lists around 300,000 distinct CDR3 sequences; around a quarter were seen once. Sample: blood. This TCR was recovered from a middle-aged man with Graves' hyperthyroidism that later progressed to Graves' ophthalmopathy.

CDR3 residues: CASSDRGPIGELFF. The CDR3 DNA sequence: TGTGCCAGCAGCGACAGGGGGCCGATCGGGGAGCTGTTTTTT. J is TRBJ2-2 and V is TRBV7-6; 10 nucleotides match TRBD1. The junction had 4 bases not matched to a gene; V was cut back by 5 bases and J by 7 bases. The CDR3 runs 14 residues. Germline values: CDR1 SGHVS, CDR2 FNYEAQ.